Listed below are T cell receptor beta chains from one sample, sequenced in a study of blood T cell repertoires in COVID-19. Clones were sequenced by immunoSEQ multiplex PCR, and TCRdb holds only the in-frame ones, with some missing. This table holds 200,000 to 250,000 clones, 65% to 85% found once. The specimen was PBMCs or T cells enriched from blood (not recorded which). These receptors all stem from a woman aged 40 to 50 who had recovered from COVID-19. Each CDR3 is given with its conserved first and last residue. The D gene is left open where the match is weak. Only part of the rows carry a size: once, few, many, or a class if the clone is expanded.

D gene,clone size,J gene,V gene,CDR3 protein,CDR3 DNA
TRBD2,NA,TRBJ2-5,TRBV7-2,CASSGSGEETQYF,TGTGCCAGCAGCGGTAGCGGGGAGGAGACCCAGTACTTC
TRBD2,NA,TRBJ2-1,TRBV19,CASSLASGSRRVGNEQFF,TGTGCCAGTAGTCTCGCTAGCGGGAGTCGTAGGGTGGGCAATGAGCAGTTCTTC
NA,NA,TRBJ2-1,TRBV9,CASSLGGGFSSYNEQFF,TGTGCCAGCAGCCTCGGTGGGGGGTTTAGCTCCTACAATGAGCAGTTCTTC
TRBD2,once,TRBJ2-1,TRBV4-2,CASSQGASGSAGEQFF,TGTGCCAGCAGCCAAGGAGCTAGCGGGAGTGCGGGTGAGCAGTTCTTC
NA,NA,TRBJ2-1,TRBV11-3,CASSRRRDEQFF,TGTGCCAGCAGCCGGAGGAGGGACGAGCAGTTCTTC
NA,few,TRBJ1-4,TRBV5-5,CASSLAWEGNEKLFF,TGTGCCAGCAGCTTGGCCTGGGAGGGTAATGAAAAACTGTTTTTT
TRBD1,NA,TRBJ1-5,TRBV12-3/TRBV12-4,CASSPTGDQPQHF,TGTGCCAGCAGCCCGACAGGGGATCAGCCCCAGCATTTT
TRBD1,NA,TRBJ1-2,TRBV12-3/TRBV12-4,CASSTGDYGYTF,TGTGCCAGCAGCACAGGGGACTATGGCTACACCTTC
TRBD2,NA,TRBJ2-5,TRBV24-1,CATSDLTKAGVEQETQYF,TGTGCCACCAGTGATTTAACTAAAGCGGGAGTGGAACAAGAGACCCAGTACTTC
NA,NA,TRBJ2-1,TRBV3-1/TRBV3-2,CASSQVSTGRSYNEQFF,TGTGCCAGCAGCCAAGTTAGCACGGGAAGGTCCTACAATGAGCAGTTCTTC
TRBD1,NA,TRBJ2-3,TRBV9,CASTSTGEADTQYF,TGTGCCAGCACCTCGACAGGGGAAGCAGATACGCAGTATTTT
NA,NA,TRBJ2-1,TRBV7-9,CASSLASRAGMNNEQFF,TGTGCCAGCAGCTTAGCATCCCGGGCGGGGATGAACAATGAGCAGTTCTTC
NA,NA,TRBJ1-2,TRBV18,CASSRYSDPGGYGYTF,TGTGCCAGCTCACGTTACTCGGACCCCGGGGGCTATGGCTACACCTTC
NA,NA,TRBJ1-2,TRBV28,CASIKQGRNYGYTF,TGTGCCAGCATAAAACAGGGTAGGAACTATGGCTACACCTTC
NA,few,TRBJ2-3,TRBV12-2,CASRYQAGEVADTQYF,TGTGCAAGTCGCTATCAGGCGGGAGAAGTCGCGGATACGCAGTATTTT
NA,NA,TRBJ2-5,TRBV11-2,CASSLIPRGVGTQYF,TGTGCCAGCAGCTTAATCCCCAGAGGTGTAGGGACCCAGTACTTC
TRBD2,NA,TRBJ2-1,TRBV11-2,CASSYGTSGKNEQFF,TGTGCCAGCAGCTACGGGACTAGCGGGAAAAATGAGCAGTTCTTC
TRBD2,few,TRBJ2-4,TRBV7-2,CASSLSPAGRNIQYF,TGTGCCAGCAGCTTGAGCCCAGCGGGAAGAAACATTCAGTACTTC
TRBD2,NA,TRBJ2-2,TRBV15,CATQRGRINTGELFF,TGTGCCACCCAGCGGGGGCGGATAAACACCGGGGAGCTGTTTTTT
TRBD2,NA,TRBJ2-3,TRBV6-1,CASSGTTSGMRDTQYF,TGTGCCAGCAGTGGTACGACTAGCGGGATGCGAGATACGCAGTATTTT
NA,NA,TRBJ1-6,TRBV27,CASSLTGQTNSPLHF,TGTGCCAGCAGTTTAACAGGACAGACGAATTCACCCCTCCACTTT
TRBD1,NA,TRBJ1-3,TRBV11-2,CASSMTGRGNTIYF,TGTGCCAGCAGCATGACAGGGCGAGGAAACACCATATATTTT
NA,NA,TRBJ1-5,TRBV15,CATSRDPSSNQPQHF,TGTGCCACCAGCAGAGATCCCAGTAGCAATCAGCCCCAGCATTTT
TRBD1,NA,TRBJ2-2,TRBV11-3,CASSLGDRGRTGELFF,TGTGCCAGCAGCTTAGGGGACAGGGGGCGCACCGGGGAGCTGTTTTTT
NA,NA,TRBJ1-5,TRBV24-1,CATSDSGTLHRPQHF,TGTGCCACCAGTGATTCCGGGACACTTCATCGGCCCCAGCATTTT
TRBD2,NA,TRBJ2-1,TRBV4-3,CASSQTSGRAGRNEQFF,TGCGCCAGCAGCCAGACTAGCGGGAGGGCCGGAAGAAATGAGCAGTTCTTC
TRBD2,NA,TRBJ2-1,TRBV3-1/TRBV3-2,CASSQFAGGFEQFF,TGTGCCAGCAGCCAATTCGCGGGAGGGTTTGAGCAGTTCTTC
TRBD2,NA,TRBJ2-1,TRBV30,CAWTPSGIGLPNEQFF,TGTGCCTGGACCCCGAGCGGGATCGGCCTTCCCAATGAGCAGTTCTTC
TRBD1,NA,TRBJ2-1,TRBV11-2,CASSLAWGQLPPFYNEQFF,TGTGCCAGCAGCTTAGCGTGGGGACAGTTACCACCGTTCTACAATGAGCAGTTCTTC
TRBD2,NA,TRBJ2-1,TRBV2,CASRTGTSGQVQFF,TGTGCCAGCCGTACCGGGACTAGCGGACAGGTCCAGTTCTTC
NA,NA,TRBJ1-2,TRBV6-5,CASRDRRRSYGYTF,TGTGCCAGCAGAGACCGAAGACGGAGCTATGGCTACACCTTC
NA,NA,TRBJ1-1,TRBV19,CASSRGLDRSSEAFF,TGTGCCAGTAGTAGGGGTCTCGACAGGTCTTCTGAAGCTTTCTTT
NA,once,TRBJ2-1,TRBV7-9,CASSLAQTDWRTYNEQFF,TGTGCCAGCAGCTTAGCCCAAACGGACTGGCGAACCTACAATGAGCAGTTCTTC
NA,NA,TRBJ2-7,TRBV6-5,CASSYSSGGGADEQYF,TGTGCCAGCAGTTACTCCTCCGGAGGGGGCGCGGACGAGCAGTACTTC
TRBD2,NA,TRBJ2-1,TRBV30,CASPGTSGYNEQFF,TGTGCCTCCCCCGGGACTAGCGGGTACAATGAGCAGTTCTTC
TRBD2,NA,TRBJ2-2,TRBV5-1,CASSLVGSGRTGELFF,TGCGCCAGCAGCTTGGTCGGTAGCGGGAGAACCGGGGAGCTGTTTTTT
NA,NA,TRBJ2-1,TRBV7-8,CASSSRNEQFF,TGTGCCAGCAGCTCCAGGAATGAGCAGTTCTTC
NA,NA,TRBJ2-1,TRBV21-1,CASSKRPGTFFGMNEQFF,TGTGCCAGCAGCAAACGTCCCGGGACATTTTTTGGGATGAATGAGCAGTTCTTC
NA,once,TRBJ2-1,TRBV7-7,CASSFAPGNEQFF,TGTGCCAGCAGCTTTGCGCCAGGGAATGAGCAGTTCTTC
NA,NA,TRBJ2-7,TRBV28,CASSATQSSYEQYF,TGTGCCAGCAGTGCGACTCAGAGCTCCTACGAGCAGTACTTC
NA,NA,TRBJ1-2,TRBV5-6,CASSLVAQGWHGYTF,TGTGCCAGCAGCTTGGTCGCCCAGGGGTGGCATGGCTACACCTTC
NA,NA,TRBJ1-4,TRBV5-1,CASSLVGQVNEKLFF,TGCGCCAGCAGCTTGGTGGGCCAGGTTAATGAAAAACTGTTTTTT
NA,NA,TRBJ1-5,TRBV27,CASSLARGSQPQHF,TGTGCCAGCAGTTTAGCCAGGGGTAGCCAGCCCCAGCATTTT
NA,NA,TRBJ2-7,TRBV5-1,CASSPPGHHYEQYF,TGCGCCAGCAGCCCTCCGGGACACCACTACGAGCAGTACTTC
NA,NA,TRBJ2-3,TRBV27,CASNHRTDTQYF,TGTGCCAGCAACCACAGGACAGATACGCAGTATTTT